This passage covers 20 T cell receptor beta chains from one sample sequenced in a study of tumor-infiltrating lymphocytes in localized non-small cell lung cancer. Assay: immunoSEQ multiplex PCR; the TCRdb copy retains only in-frame clones and omits some. Here the sample spans under 5,000 clones, about 59% being singletons. The sample was uninvolved lung tissue not adjacent to the tumor. All receptors come from a human donor with non-small cell lung cancer.

The CDR3 DNA reads TGTGCCAGCAGCTTAGGGACTGCCGAGCAGTACTTC. Protein product: CASSLGTAEQYF. V gene TRBV7-2 combines with J gene TRBJ2-7; TRBD2 is a possible D gene (5 bases). Per the germline V gene, CDR1 is SGHTA and CDR2 is FQGNSA. The CDR3 totals 12 residues. With 1 base removed from V and 6 bases from J, the gap between germline ends came to 7 bases. Looking up the rest from reference TRBV7-2 and TRBJ2-7 gives the full variable domain: GAGVSQSPSNKVTEKGKDVELRCDPISGHTALYWYRQSLGQGLEFLIYFQGNSAPDKSGLPSDRFSAERTGGSVSTLTIQRTQQEDSAVYLCASSLGTAEQYFGPGTRLTVT.

The chain has TRBV29-1 and TRBJ1-4; no firm D call. Trimming took 4 bases from V and 0 from J, leaving 18 bases between them. Germline V CDR1 and CDR2: SQVTM, ANQGSEA. This CDR3 is built from 17 residues. The CDR3 DNA reads as TGCAGCGTTGTGTTGGTCGGGGAAGGAGCAACTAATGAAAAACTGTTTTTT. Residues: CSVVLVGEGATNEKLFF.

This clone was seen a few times. This chain links TRBV28 with TRBJ2-1, with D possibly being TRBD2 (5 bases). V lost 7 bases and J 4 bases, leaving 14 bases between the germline ends. Per the germline V gene, CDR1 is MDHEN and CDR2 is SYDVKM. This CDR3 comprises 14 residues. CDR3 DNA sequence: TGTGCCAGCATTGGAAGGGAGCCATACAATGAGCAGTTCTTC. Residues: CASIGREPYNEQFF.

The CDR3 loop reads CASSLAPPRGQETQYF. As DNA, the CDR3 is TGCGCCAGCAGCTTGGCGCCCCCCCGGGGCCAAGAGACCCAGTACTTC. This sequence joins TRBV5-1 and TRBJ2-5; possibly TRBD2 for D (5 bases). Trimming left V 0 bases short and J 1 base short, with 13 bases between. Germline V CDR1 and CDR2: SGHRS, YFSETQ. The CDR3 length is 16 residues.

This clone was recorded a few times. This rearrangement joins TRBV7-2 to TRBJ2-7; D gene ambiguous. The germline V gene encodes CDR1 SGHTA and CDR2 FQGNSA. Trimming cost V 5 bases and J 1 base, with 12 bases left between them. CDR3 length: 14 residues. The CDR3 loop is CASSVSSGSYEQYF. In DNA form, the CDR3 reads TGTGCCAGCAGCGTTAGTTCTGGGTCCTACGAGCAGTACTTC.

The gene calls are TRBV29-1 and TRBJ2-2, with D perhaps matching TRBD2 (7 bases). The germline CDR1 and CDR2 sequences are SQVTM and ANQGSEA. The ends were cut back, 2 bases at V and 1 base at J, with 11 bases in the middle. The CDR3 consists of 15 residues. DNA for the CDR3: TGCAGCGTTGAACCTAGGGGGGGGAACACCGGGGAGCTGTTTTTT. Encoded protein: CSVEPRGGNTGELFF.

The chain carries TRBV2 and TRBJ1-2, with 9 bases aligning to TRBD1. V lost 4 bases and J lost 5; bases outside the gene matches: 11. Per germline, CDR1 SNHLY and CDR2 FYNNEI. The CDR3 loop spans 16 amino acids. The CDR3 bases are TGTGCCAGCAGTGGCAGGACAGGGGACCAAATGTATGGCTACACCTTC. Its translation: CASSGRTGDQMYGYTF. Using reference TRBV2 and TRBJ1-2 for the parts outside the CDR3, the full variable domain is EPEVTQTPSHQVTQMGQEVILRCVPISNHLYFYWYRQILGQKVEFLVSFYNNEISEKSEIFDDQFSVERPDGSNFTLKIRSTKLEDSAMYFCASSGRTGDQMYGYTFGSGTRLTVV.

This clone was recorded only once. The rearrangement links TRBV6-1 to TRBJ1-3; D not resolved. Per the germline V gene, CDR1 is MNHNS and CDR2 is SASEGT. The V end lost 4 bases, the J end lost 0 bases, and 10 bases lay between the germline ends. There are 15 residues in the CDR3. As DNA, the CDR3 is TGTGCCAGCAGTGGTATTTCGGACTCTGGAAACACCATATATTTT. Encoded protein: CASSGISDSGNTIYF.

V and J are TRBV30 and TRBJ1-3; possible D gene TRBD1, 5 bases. This CDR3 is built from 15 residues. The germline V gene has CDR1 GTSNPN and CDR2 SVGIG (reference sequence). The V and J ends lost 5 bases and 0 bases respectively, with 14 bases between them. CDR3 region: CAWRSGRNSGNTIYF. The CDR3 coding sequence is TGTGCCTGGCGTTCGGGACGGAACTCTGGAAACACCATATATTTT. Looking up the rest from reference TRBV30 and TRBJ1-3 gives the full variable domain: SQTIHQWPATLVQPVGSPLSLECTVEGTSNPNLYWYRQAAGRGLQLLFYSVGIGQISSEVPQNLSASRPQDRQFILSSKKLLLSDSGFYLCAWRSGRNSGNTIYFGEGSWLTVV.

This clone was counted only a few times. CDR3 coding DNA: TGTGCCAGCCATAACACCGGGGAGCTGTTTTTT. Protein: CASHNTGELFF. V and J are TRBV27 and TRBJ2-2, with no clear D. Germline CDR1 reads MNHEY; CDR2 reads SMNVEV (reference sequence). This CDR3 region has 11 residues. Trimming took off 8 bases at V and 2 bases at J, with 3 bases between the two ends.

In this sample, this clone turned up once. The J gene is TRBJ2-7, the V gene TRBV7-2, with D perhaps TRBD2 (6 bases). Germline V gene sequence: CDR1 SGHTA, CDR2 FQGNSA. The ends were cut back, 5 bases at V and 4 bases at J, with 21 bases in the middle. This CDR3 region has 16 residues. This CDR3 is CASSLVAAGVLYEQYF. The CDR3 coding sequence is TGTGCCAGCAGCCTCGTAGCGGCAGGAGTTCTATACGAGCAGTACTTC.

This clone was observed a single time. The chain employs TRBV7-2 and TRBJ2-7, with a weak D call TRBD2 (6 bases). Germline CDR1 is SGHTA and CDR2 is FQGNSA. The CDR3 contains 15 residues. Trimming cost V 1 base and J 1 base, with 11 bases left between them. CDR3 in amino acids: CASSLDRGTSYEQYF. As DNA, the CDR3 is TGTGCCAGCAGCTTAGACCGGGGGACTTCCTACGAGCAGTACTTC.

CDR3 DNA sequence: TGTGCCAGCAGCTTCACGGGCAGCTCCTACGAGCAGTACTTC. The encoded protein is CASSFTGSSYEQYF. The rearrangement joins TRBV9 to TRBJ2-7; D is unclear. Germline CDR1 is SGDLS and CDR2 is YYNGEE. This CDR3 has 14 amino acids. V was shortened by 4 bases and J by 0 bases, with 11 bases between the two germline ends.

The chain links TRBV19 to TRBJ2-1; maybe TRBD2 (5 bases). The CDR3 sequence is 16 residues long. The V gene lost 3 bases and the J gene lost 5 bases, with 17 bases spanning the gap. Looked up from germline, CDR1 is LNHDA and CDR2 is SQIVND (reference sequence). This CDR3 reads CASSISQPRGNNEQFF. As DNA, the CDR3 is TGTGCCAGTAGTATTAGCCAGCCCCGGGGTAACAATGAGCAGTTCTTC.

V usage is TRBV18 and J usage is TRBJ2-3; maybe TRBD1 (6 bases). The CDR3 sequence is 16 residues long. Trimming removed 2 bases at V and 2 bases at J, with 14 bases between. Germline-derived CDR1 and CDR2 are KGHSH and LQKENI. The CDR3 bases are TGTGCCAGCTCACCAGCCGGGACAAGTACCACAGATACGCAGTATTTT. Translated, it gives CASSPAGTSTTDTQYF.

J is TRBJ2-5 and V is TRBV5-5; 12 nucleotides agree with TRBD1. The DNA end is a closer match to TRBJ2-7, so the J assignment may be wrong. Germline assignment: CDR1 SGHKS and CDR2 YYEKEE (reference sequence). This CDR3 has 16 residues. The chain's CDR3 is CASSFWDRGLSYEQYF. DNA of the CDR3: TGTGCCAGCAGCTTCTGGGACAGGGGGCTCTCCTACGAGCAGTACTTC.

The chain employs TRBV7-8 and TRBJ2-2; 8 bases fit TRBD2. Trimming at V came to 5 bases and at J to 0 bases, leaving 11 bases not matched to a gene. CDR3 length: 18 amino acids. Germline assignment: CDR1 SGHVS and CDR2 FQNEAQ. The CDR3 reads CASSRGGRQGTNTGELFF. The CDR3, as DNA: TGTGCCAGCAGCCGGGGGGGGAGGCAGGGGACGAACACCGGGGAGCTGTTTTTT.

V usage is TRBV28 and J usage is TRBJ2-7; either TRBD1 or TRBD2 may fit D (5 bases each). CDR3 length: 13 residues. Germline lookup yields CDR1 MDHEN and CDR2 SYDVKM. V shed 6 bases and J shed 3 bases, with 12 bases lying between them. DNA for the CDR3: TGTGCCAGCAGCGCTCGGGACCTCTACGAGCAGTACTTC. Translating gives CASSARDLYEQYF. The whole variable domain, remainder taken from reference TRBV28 and TRBJ2-7, is DVKVTQSSRYLVKRTGEKVFLECVQDMDHENMFWYRQDPGLGLRLIYFSYDVKMKEKGDIPEGYSVSREKKERFSLILESASTNQTSMYLCASSARDLYEQYFGPGTRLTVT.

The V and J genes are TRBV6-4 and TRBJ1-2; a possible D gene is TRBD1 (5 bases). Germline V gene sequence: CDR1 MRHNA, CDR2 SNTAGT. V lost 4 bases and J lost 0, with 12 bases in between. The CDR3 contains 15 residues. DNA for the CDR3: TGTGCCAGCAGTGTACGGGGGAACTCTAACTATGGCTACACCTTC. This codes for CASSVRGNSNYGYTF.

The table lists this clone with a few counts. The chain is built from TRBV25-1 and TRBJ1-2, with 7 bases that match TRBD1. With V trimmed by 2 bases and J by 6 bases, 9 bases remained unmatched. Germline values: CDR1 MGHDK, CDR2 SYGVNS. The CDR3 runs to 15 residues. CDR3 bases: TGTGCCAGCAGTGAACCAGGCAGACAGGGAAATGGCTACACCTTC. Protein sequence: CASSEPGRQGNGYTF.